This T cell receptor (beta chain) was found in a study of T cells in Graves' hyperthyroidism and ophthalmopathy. Study-level background: Sampling of peripheral blood happened at initial diagnosis, prior to any treatment. Findings and caveats of the study: Expanded thyroid clonotypes (above 0.001) were mostly also found in blood. Stable hyperthyroidism and ophthalmopathy were separated using 13 V-J signatures.

This clonotype was counted only a few times. The antigen remains undetermined. This CDR3 spans 13 amino acids. CDR1 and CDR2 from the germline V gene are LNHDA and SQIVND (reference sequence). V lost 7 bases, J lost 4 bases, and 11 bases lay in between. RNA transcripts provided the source from which TCR beta CDR3 regions were amplified. A first-round RT-PCR of the TCR CDR3 used the HTBI primer set. TCRdb reanalysed the multiplex PCR reads using MiXCR and keeps one entry per CDR3 protein. Among some 530,000 distinct CDR3 sequences listed, approximately 23% were seen once. The receptor's source is a woman aged 70-85 years with Graves' ophthalmopathy. The V gene is TRBV19, the J gene TRBJ1-5; a possible D gene is TRBD1 (5 bases). The sequencing sample was made of blood. The CDR3 spells CASTRQRNQPQHF. Here the CDR3 DNA reads TGTGCCAGTACTAGACAGAGAAATCAGCCCCAGCATTTT.